The 4 T cell receptor beta chains below all came from one sample that was sequenced in a study of CD8+ T cells in alopecia areata. Investigators isolated RNA and reverse transcribed it into cDNA to act as the sequencing template. Measured with immunoSEQ multiplex PCR; TCRdb has only the in-frame clones, and not every one. The sample yields 130,000 to 150,000 clones, less than 65% seen once. The sequenced sample was CD8+ T cells sorted from blood. The receptors shown here come from a human donor in good health.

The V gene is TRBV2, the J gene TRBJ2-3, with 8 bases aligning to TRBD2. CDR1 and CDR2 from the germline V gene are SNHLY and FYNNEI. The CDR3 loop spans 15 amino acids. V trimming: 6 bases; J trimming: 2 bases; junction bases outside the gene matches: 7. This CDR3 is CASSETSASTDTQYF. The DNA of the CDR3 is TGTGCCAGCAGCGAGACTAGCGCGTCCACAGATACGCAGTATTTT. Combining the CDR3 with reference TRBV2 and TRBJ2-3 gives the whole variable domain EPEVTQTPSHQVTQMGQEVILRCVPISNHLYFYWYRQILGQKVEFLVSFYNNEISEKSEIFDDQFSVERPDGSNFTLKIRSTKLEDSAMYFCASSETSASTDTQYFGPGTRLTVL.

The V call is TRBV14, the J call TRBJ2-2; TRBD1 matches 8 bases. Germline values: CDR1 SGHDN, CDR2 FVKESK. J lost 6 bases, V lost 7 bases, and 19 bases had no gene match. CDR3 length equals 18 residues. The CDR3 spells CASTKGQGGLRRPGELFF. The CDR3 nucleotides read TGTGCCAGCACGAAAGGACAGGGAGGTTTGAGGCGGCCCGGGGAGCTGTTTTTT.

This chain joins TRBV23-1 and TRBJ1-1, with TRBD1 matching 8 bases. TRBV23-1 is annotated as an ORF whose role is uncertain. The CDR3 runs to 13 residues. Losses at the gene ends were 7 bases for V and 4 bases for J; bases not matched to a gene: 5. The CDR3, as DNA: TGCGCCAGCAACCGACAGGGGTGCACTGAAGCTTTCTTT. It translates to CASNRQGCTEAFF.

This chain joins TRBV29-1 and TRBJ1-2; 9 positions match TRBD1. The V gene's germline CDR1 is SQVTM and CDR2 ANQGSEA. V was pared by 6 bases and J by 6 bases, with 5 bases of the junction left unmatched. This CDR3 contains 12 residues. This CDR3 reads CSVGDRVNGYTF. As DNA, the CDR3 is TGCAGCGTGGGGGACAGGGTAAATGGCTACACCTTC.